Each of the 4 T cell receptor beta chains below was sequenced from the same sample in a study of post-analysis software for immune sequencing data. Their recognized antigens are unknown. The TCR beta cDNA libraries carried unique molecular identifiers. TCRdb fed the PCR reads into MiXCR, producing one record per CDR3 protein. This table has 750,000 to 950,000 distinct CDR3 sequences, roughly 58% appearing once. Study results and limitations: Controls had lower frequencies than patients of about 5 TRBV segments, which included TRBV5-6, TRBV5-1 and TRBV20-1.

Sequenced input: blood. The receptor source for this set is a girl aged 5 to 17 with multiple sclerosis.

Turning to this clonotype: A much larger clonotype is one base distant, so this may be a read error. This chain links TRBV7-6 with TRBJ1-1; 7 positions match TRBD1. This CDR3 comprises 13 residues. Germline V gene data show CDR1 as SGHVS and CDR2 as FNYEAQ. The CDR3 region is CVSSRQGNTEAFF. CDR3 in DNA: TGTGTCAGCAGCCGACAGGGGAACACTGAAGCTTTCTTT.

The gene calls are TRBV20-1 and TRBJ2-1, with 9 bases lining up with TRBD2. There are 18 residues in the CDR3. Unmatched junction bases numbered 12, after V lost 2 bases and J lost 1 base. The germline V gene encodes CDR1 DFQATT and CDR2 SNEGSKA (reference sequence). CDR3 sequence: CSARRLSRAGGSYNEQFF. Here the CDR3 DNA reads TGCAGTGCTAGACGTTTGTCCCGAGCGGGAGGATCCTACAATGAGCAGTTCTTC.

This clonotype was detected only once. CDR3 in amino acids: CASTEERAGANVLTF. The CDR3, as DNA: TGTGCCAGTACCGAGGAGAGGGCTGGGGCCAACGTCCTGACTTTC. This chain links TRBV19 with TRBJ2-6, with TRBD2 as a possible D gene (5 bases). The germline V and J ends were trimmed by 7 bases and 2 bases, with 12 bases remaining between them. The CDR3 contains 15 residues. Germline values: CDR1 LNHDA, CDR2 SQIVND (reference sequence).

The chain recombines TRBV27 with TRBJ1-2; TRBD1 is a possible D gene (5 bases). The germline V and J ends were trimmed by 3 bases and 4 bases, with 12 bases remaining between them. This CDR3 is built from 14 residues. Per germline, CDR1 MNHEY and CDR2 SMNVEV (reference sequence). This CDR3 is CASSLTQGLYGYTF. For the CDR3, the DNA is TGTGCCAGCAGTTTGACCCAGGGTCTCTATGGCTACACCTTC.